A single sample gave rise to the 23 T cell receptor beta chains below, sequenced in a study of blood T cell repertoires in COVID-19 (dated by TCRdb to between 2020 and 2021). Receptor libraries were prepared by the immunoSEQ multiplex PCR assay. This immuneACCESS table, as held by TCRdb, lists in-frame sequences with V and J called but not all clones. Of the missing ones, under half trace to an unresolved V gene in checked studies; the others have no known cause. A total of roughly 220,000 clones appear in this sample, under 90% of them only once. The ten largest clones take up around 5.7% of the sample. Input material: peripheral blood. Source of these receptors: a man older than 75 with acute or convalescent COVID-19.

The chain joins TRBV7-3 to TRBJ2-2, with TRBD2 as a possible D gene (6 bases). From germline, CDR1 is SGHTA and CDR2 FQGTGA. The V end was cut by 3 bases, the J end by 2 bases, with 22 bases between. CDR3 size: 19 residues. The CDR3 here is CASSLEGVGGLGNTGELFF. In nucleotides, the CDR3 is TGTGCCAGCAGCTTGGAAGGGGTTGGGGGACTGGGAAACACCGGGGAGCTGTTTTTT.

The chain links TRBV28 to TRBJ2-3, with D unclear. V was clipped by 5 bases and J by 2 bases, with 5 bases between them. CDR1 and CDR2 (germline): MDHEN, SYDVKM. There are 12 residues in the CDR3. The CDR3 is CASSTYTDTQYF. DNA for the CDR3: TGTGCCAGCAGTACTTACACAGATACGCAGTATTTT.

This clone has just a few counts. The rearrangement joins TRBV7-9 to TRBJ1-6; D may be TRBD1 (5 bases). Per germline, CDR1 SEHNR and CDR2 FQNEAQ (reference sequence). The CDR3 has 13 amino acids. V lost 5 bases and J 6 bases, leaving 8 bases between the germline ends. The CDR3: CASSPDSNSPLHF. The CDR3 nucleotides read TGTGCCAGCAGCCCCGACAGTAATTCACCCCTCCACTTT.

This chain uses TRBV19 with TRBJ2-5; D gene unclear. Germline assignment: CDR1 LNHDA and CDR2 SQIVND (reference sequence). V shed 1 base and J shed 1 base, with 7 bases lying between them. There are 14 residues in the CDR3. The CDR3 loop is CASSIGPGQETQYF. In DNA, the CDR3 is TGTGCCAGTAGTATAGGCCCGGGCCAAGAGACCCAGTACTTC.

CDR3 sequence reads: CASSQGLTNTEAFF. The CDR3 DNA reads TGTGCCAGCAGCCAAGGACTTACGAACACTGAAGCTTTCTTT. The V gene is TRBV3-1 (or the pseudogene TRBV3-2), the J gene TRBJ1-1; the D is unclear. The germline CDR1 and CDR2 sequences are LGHDT and YNNKEL (reference sequence). The V end lost 1 base, the J end lost 1 base, and 7 bases lay between the germline ends. The CDR3 is 14 amino acids.

The CDR3 DNA reads TGTGCCAGCAGTTTAACACCCGCCCTGGGGGAGCTGTTTTTT. Translated: CASSLTPALGELFF. The chain joins TRBV28 to TRBJ2-2; no firm D call. The CDR3 loop spans 14 amino acids. The germline CDR1 and CDR2 sequences are MDHEN and SYDVKM. V lost 2 bases to trimming and J lost 8 bases, with 12 bases between them.

The CDR3 region is CASSDPTSGETQYF. CDR3 coding DNA: TGTGCCAGCAGCGACCCGACTTCTGGGGAGACCCAGTACTTC. This sequence joins TRBV7-9 and TRBJ2-5; D unresolved. CDR1 and CDR2 from the germline V gene are SEHNR and FQNEAQ (reference sequence). With 5 bases removed from V and 5 bases from J, the gap between germline ends came to 15 bases. This CDR3 has 14 residues.

The chain employs TRBV6-2 or TRBV6-3 and TRBJ2-7; possible D gene TRBD1, 6 bases. Trimming took 6 bases from V and 4 from J, leaving 16 bases between them. The CDR3 length is 14 residues. Per germline, CDR1 MNHEY and CDR2 SVGEGT. The CDR3 DNA follows: TGTGCCAGCAGCCCGACAGGAAAGGGATACGAGCAGTACGTC. It is translated as CASSPTGKGYEQYV.

This clone was detected a few times. This CDR3 reads CASINGRQGTYLTSYNEQFF. CDR3 sequence (DNA): TGTGCCAGCATTAACGGCCGACAGGGGACTTACCTAACTTCCTACAATGAGCAGTTCTTC. The chain employs TRBV2 and TRBJ2-1, with TRBD1 identical over 8 bases. Germline V gene data show CDR1 as SNHLY and CDR2 as FYNNEI. With 7 bases clipped from V and 1 base from J, the junction kept 21 bases outside the gene matches. The CDR3 length is 20 residues.

This chain uses TRBV5-6 with TRBJ2-1; maybe TRBD1 (5 bases). The germline gives CDR1 SGHDT, CDR2 YYEEEE. This CDR3 comprises 15 residues. V lost 1 base and J lost 6, with 14 bases in between. The DNA of the CDR3 is TGTGCCAGCAGCTTGAGAGGCAGGGAATCCAATGAGCAGTTCTTC. This codes for CASSLRGRESNEQFF.

This clone occurred once. The V gene is TRBV3-1 (or the pseudogene TRBV3-2), the J gene TRBJ2-3; TRBD2 matches at 10 bases. CDR3 length equals 16 residues. Germline trimming cut 3 bases from V and 0 bases from J; bases unmatched to any gene: 3. Germline values: CDR1 LGHDT, CDR2 YNNKEL (reference sequence). The CDR3 here is CASSHRTSGSTDTQYF. Written as DNA, the CDR3 is TGTGCCAGCAGCCATCGGACTAGCGGCAGCACAGATACGCAGTATTTT.

The chain joins TRBV6-6 to TRBJ1-1, with 7 bases matching TRBD1. The CDR3 covers 15 residues. Germline V lookup: CDR1 MNHNY, CDR2 SVGAGI (reference sequence). V was pared by 5 bases and J by 1 base, with 7 bases of the junction left unmatched. CDR3 residues: CASSDHGTANTEAFF. As DNA, the CDR3 is TGTGCCAGCAGTGACCACGGGACAGCGAACACTGAAGCTTTCTTT.

This chain links TRBV25-1 with TRBJ2-7; no definite D call. Germline V gene data show CDR1 as MGHDK and CDR2 as SYGVNS. The V and J ends lost 5 bases and 4 bases respectively, with 18 bases between them. The CDR3 is 15 amino acids. CDR3 residues: CASSPRQDGLYEQYF. The CDR3 DNA reads TGTGCCAGCAGTCCCCGCCAAGACGGGTTATACGAGCAGTACTTC.

V is TRBV21-1 and J is TRBJ1-1; the D segment call TRBD1 is taken from the table without a DNA check. TRBV21-1 counts as a pseudogene. This CDR3 has 13 residues. CDR3 residues: CASSKISDSEAFF. In nucleotides, the CDR3 is TGTGCCAGCAGCAAAATTTCCGACAGTGAAGCTTTCTTT.

The genes are TRBV28 and TRBJ2-7; 7 bases agree with TRBD2. Unmatched junction bases numbered 8, after V lost 0 bases and J lost 3 bases. The germline V gene has CDR1 MDHEN and CDR2 SYDVKM. The CDR3 loop spans 16 amino acids. CDR3 bases: TGTGCCAGCAGTTTATGGGCGGGAGTAGCTTACTACGAGCAGTACTTC. Translating gives CASSLWAGVAYYEQYF.

This clone was detected only once. The DNA for the CDR3 is TGTGCCAGCAGCCCCGGGACTAGCCAAGATACGCAGTATTTT. This codes for CASSPGTSQDTQYF. This chain links TRBV4-2 with TRBJ2-3, with 9 positions matching TRBD2. This CDR3 contains 14 residues. The germline CDR1 and CDR2 sequences are LGHNA and YNFKEQ. V lost 4 bases to trimming and J lost 5 bases; unmatched junction nucleotides: 4.

This chain connects TRBV19 to TRBJ1-1, with a weak D call TRBD1 (5 bases). From germline, CDR1 is LNHDA and CDR2 SQIVND (reference sequence). The CDR3 has 13 residues. V was cut by 5 bases and J by 1 base, with 8 bases left in between. The CDR3 bases are TGTGCCAGTAGTCTCACAGGGAACACTGAAGCTTTCTTT. This translates into CASSLTGNTEAFF. The entire variable domain, with the rest obtained from reference TRBV19 and TRBJ1-1, is as follows: DGGITQSPKYLFRKEGQNVTLSCEQNLNHDAMYWYRQDPGQGLRLIYYSQIVNDFQKGDIAEGYSVSREKKESFPLTVTSAQKNPTAFYLCASSLTGNTEAFFGQGTRLTVV.

This clone has a single count. The J gene is TRBJ2-7, the V gene TRBV7-6; D possibly corresponds to TRBD2 (5 bases). V lost 1 base, J lost 4 bases, and 14 bases lay in between. The CDR3 consists of 15 residues. Germline V gene data show CDR1 as SGHVS and CDR2 as FNYEAQ. CDR3 in amino acids: CASSLGSDPRYEQYF. In DNA, the CDR3 is TGTGCCAGCAGCTTAGGTAGCGACCCACGATACGAGCAGTACTTC. Drawing the rest from reference TRBV7-6 and TRBJ2-7, the complete variable domain is GAGVSQSPRYKVTKRGQDVALRCDPISGHVSLYWYRQALGQGPEFLTYFNYEAQQDKSGLPNDRFSAERPEGSISTLTIQRTEQRDSAMYRCASSLGSDPRYEQYFGPGTRLTVT.

The chain employs TRBV11-2 and TRBJ1-2, with 9 bases matching TRBD1. Germline lookup yields CDR1 SGHAT and CDR2 FQNNGV. The CDR3 is 17 amino acids. V was clipped by 6 bases and J by 7 bases; unmatched bases: 18. Written as DNA, the CDR3 is TGTGCCAGCAGTCATTATACCGGGACAGGGAATGGGTTTGGCTACACCTTC. Protein: CASSHYTGTGNGFGYTF.

This clone was detected only once. V is TRBV5-4 and J is TRBJ2-3; TRBD2 might be the D (5 bases). CDR3 length: 13 amino acids. Germline-derived CDR1 and CDR2 are SGHNT and YYREEE (reference sequence). V shed 5 bases and J shed 2 bases, with 9 bases lying between them. The CDR3 sequence: CASRLRDTDTQYF. The CDR3 region has the DNA TGTGCCAGCAGACTACGGGACACAGATACGCAGTATTTT.

The CDR3 DNA reads as TGTGCCAGCTCACCACCGAGGGGGAAAAGGACGGATACGCAGTTCTTC. It codes for CASSPPRGKRTDTQFF. The V call is TRBV18, the J call TRBJ2-1, with a weak D call TRBD1 (6 bases). V shed 0 bases and J shed 12 bases, with 21 bases lying between them. Germline loops: CDR1 KGHSH, CDR2 LQKENI. CDR3 length: 16 residues. Based on the CDR3 plus reference TRBV18 and TRBJ2-1, the full variable domain is NAGVMQNPRHLVRRRGQEARLRCSPMKGHSHVYWYRQLPEEGLKFMVYLQKENIIDESGMPKERFSAEFPKEGPSILRIQQVVRGDSAAYFCASSPPRGKRTDTQFFGPGTRLTVL.

In its sample, this clone was seen many times. The chain is built from TRBV7-8 and TRBJ2-3, with D possibly being TRBD2 (5 bases). The CDR3 runs to 17 residues. V shed 4 bases and J shed 0 bases, with 17 bases lying between them. Germline V CDR1 and CDR2: SGHVS, FQNEAQ. DNA of the CDR3: TGTGCCAGCAGCTGGGAGCCGAACGGAAGTAGCACAGATACGCAGTATTTT. It specifies CASSWEPNGSSTDTQYF. The full variable domain, its missing parts supplied by reference TRBV7-8 and TRBJ2-3, is GAGVSQSPRYKVAKRGQDVALRCDPISGHVSLFWYQQALGQGPEFLTYFQNEAQLDKSGLPSDRFFAERPEGSVSTLKIQRTQQEDSAVYLCASSWEPNGSSTDTQYFGPGTRLTVL.

V is TRBV15 and J is TRBJ1-5, with TRBD1 matching over 12 bases. This CDR3 region has 14 residues. The V gene end was trimmed by 3 bases and the J gene end by 7 bases; junction bases not matched to a gene: 1. Germline values: CDR1 LNHNV, CDR2 YYDKDF (reference sequence). The CDR3 region has the DNA TGTGCCACCAGCAGCGGGACAGGGGGCCAGCCCCAGCATTTT. Translated, it gives CATSSGTGGQPQHF. Together with reference TRBV15 and TRBJ1-5, the CDR3 gives the full variable domain: DAMVIQNPRYQVTQFGKPVTLSCSQTLNHNVMYWYQQKSSQAPKLLFHYYDKDFNNEADTPDNFQSRRPNTSFCFLDIRSPGLGDTAMYLCATSSGTGGQPQHFGDGTRLSIL.